This T cell receptor beta chain appears in the sequencing data of a study of OX40 agonist ivuxolimab in advanced cancers. Study-wide results and caveats: Mean expanded clone counts were higher in CD8+ than CD4+ T cells.

Trimming left V 0 bases short and J 5 bases short, with 11 bases between. This CDR3 has 15 residues. Per germline, CDR1 SGDLS and CDR2 YYNGEE. Concerning this clone: What it binds is unknown.

Assay: immunoSEQ multiplex PCR; the TCRdb copy retains only in-frame clones and omits some. The repertoire has 70,000 to 95,000 clones, 85% to 95% of them found once; the top ten carry over 20%. The TCR originated in an adult with an advanced solid tumor such as melanoma, head and neck, liver or kidney cancer. Sequencing used CD4+ or CD8+ T cells sorted from blood, obtained in a trial of the OX40 agonist ivuxolimab. This chain uses TRBV9 with TRBJ2-2, with D possibly matching TRBD1 (5 bases). This chain's CDR3 is CASSVATKGTGELFF. CDR3 nucleotide sequence: TGTGCCAGCAGCGTAGCTACAAAGGGGACCGGGGAGCTGTTTTTT.